These 7 T cell receptor beta chains share one sample of origin, sequenced in a study of T cell responses to AZD1222 COVID-19 vaccine. Repertoires were generated with immunoSEQ multiplex PCR, while TCRdb's copy carries only in-frame clones and drops some. The sample contains around 160,000 clones, about 90% of which appear only once. Sample: peripheral blood, taken on day 0 of AZD1222 vaccination. Receptors were obtained from an adult in good health.

V is TRBV18 and J is TRBJ1-3; D is ambiguous. CDR3 length: 15 amino acids. Germline CDR1 reads KGHSH; CDR2 reads LQKENI. V lost 1 base, J lost 3 bases, and 10 bases lay in between. CDR3 residues: CASSPRTSDGNTIYF. CDR3 coding DNA: TGTGCCAGCTCACCACGAACCTCCGATGGAAACACCATATATTTT.

V is TRBV18 and J is TRBJ1-3; D is possibly TRBD1 (6 bases). From germline, CDR1 is KGHSH and CDR2 LQKENI. This CDR3 comprises 12 residues. Trimming left V 6 bases short and J 6 bases short, with 9 bases between. CDR3 nucleotides: TGTGCCAGCTCGGCAGGGGAAAACACCATATATTTT. This translates into CASSAGENTIYF.

This sequence joins TRBV3-1 (or the pseudogene TRBV3-2) and TRBJ1-4; 9 bases match TRBD1. V was clipped by 4 bases and J by 6 bases; unmatched bases: 3. The CDR3 has 14 residues. Germline CDR1 and CDR2: LGHDT and YNNKEL (reference sequence). The CDR3 is CASSLGQGDEKLFF. CDR3 bases: TGTGCCAGCAGCCTGGGACAGGGCGATGAAAAACTGTTTTTT.

The gene calls are TRBV5-1 and TRBJ2-7; D ambiguous. The CDR3 sequence is 15 residues long. The V end lost 0 bases, the J end lost 1 base, and 11 bases lay between the germline ends. Germline V gives CDR1 SGHRS, CDR2 YFSETQ. CDR3 protein: CASSLEAGPSYEQYF. The DNA of the CDR3 is TGCGCCAGCAGCTTGGAGGCAGGCCCTTCCTACGAGCAGTACTTC.

There are a few counts of this clone. This rearrangement joins TRBV12-3 or TRBV12-4 to TRBJ1-6, with 7 bases fitting TRBD1. The length of the CDR3 is 13 residues. V was pared by 5 bases and J by 7 bases, with 2 bases of the junction left unmatched. CDR3 loop: CASSVTGNSPLHF. For the CDR3, the DNA is TGTGCCAGCAGTGTGACAGGGAATTCACCCCTCCACTTT.

The CDR3 sequence: CASSEGGFRTNEKLFF. CDR3 DNA: TGTGCCAGCAGTGAAGGGGGTTTTAGAACTAATGAAAAACTGTTTTTT. V usage is TRBV2 and J usage is TRBJ1-4; D is unclear. The CDR3 has 16 residues. V dropped 1 base and J dropped 1 base, with 10 bases sitting between them. Germline V gene data show CDR1 as SNHLY and CDR2 as FYNNEI.

This clone came up a few times. This chain links TRBV28 with TRBJ1-6, with TRBD1 matching 7 bases. CDR1 and CDR2 from the germline V gene are MDHEN and SYDVKM. The J segment lost 9 bases and the V segment lost 1 base, leaving 6 bases of the junction unmatched. The CDR3 contains 15 residues. This CDR3 reads CASSLLDRDSSPLHF. In DNA form, the CDR3 reads TGTGCCAGCAGTTTATTAGACAGGGATAGTTCACCCCTCCACTTT.